These T cell receptor beta chains were read from a single sample in a study of lymphopenia after photon versus proton radiotherapy. Sequenced by immunoSEQ multiplex PCR; TCRdb stores in-frame clones only, minus some. The sample lists 25,000 to 35,000 clones; approximately 87% were seen once. Sequenced material: peripheral blood, taken from a patient treated with photon-based radiotherapy. Receptors originate from a woman aged 45-60 years with pancreatic cancer. The CDR3 runs from the conserved cysteine through the conserved F or W. Fields, in order: J gene, D gene, clone size, V gene, CDR3 DNA, CDR3 protein. D genes are given only for firm matches. For some rows the clone size is stated as once, few or many, or as a class when expanded; others skip it.

TRBJ1-2,NA,once,TRBV29-1,TGCAGCGTTGTGGGCTTAGGTGGGGCGAAGGGCTACACCTTC,CSVVGLGGAKGYTF
TRBJ2-2,TRBD2,NA,TRBV5-4,TGTGCCAGCACCGGGACTAGCGGGAGAAGCACCGGGGAGCTGTTTTTT,CASTGTSGRSTGELFF
TRBJ2-2,NA,NA,TRBV9,TGTGCCAGCAGCGTAAGCCGGAACACCGGGGAGCTGTTTTTT,CASSVSRNTGELFF
TRBJ1-6,NA,NA,TRBV7-2,TGTGCCAGCAGCCTCATACAGGGCTCGGGCAATTCACCCCTCCACTTT,CASSLIQGSGNSPLHF
TRBJ1-5,NA,NA,TRBV5-8,TGTGCCAGCAGCCCGCTGTTGCCGGGTTGGGGAGACCAGCCCCAGCATTTT,CASSPLLPGWGDQPQHF
TRBJ2-2,NA,NA,TRBV6-1,TGTGCCAGCAAAGGTCAGGGGAGCACCGGGGAGCTGTTTTTT,CASKGQGSTGELFF
TRBJ2-3,TRBD2,NA,TRBV7-2,TGTGCCAGCAGCCCGGACCTTAGCGGGCCCAGTCCCCAGTATTTT,CASSPDLSGPSPQYF
TRBJ2-1,NA,NA,TRBV7-6,TGTGCCAGCAGCTTAGCTTTTCAAGGGCAGTTCTTC,CASSLAFQGQFF
TRBJ2-7,NA,once,TRBV10-2,TGCGCCAGCAGTGAGGGTTCACTTTACGAGCAGTACTTC,CASSEGSLYEQYF
TRBJ2-5,TRBD2,NA,TRBV5-4,TGTGCCAGCAGCTTGGGCGGGAGTGGAGAGACCCAGTACTTC,CASSLGGSGETQYF
TRBJ2-2,TRBD2,NA,TRBV7-9,TGTGCCAGCAGCTCCGGACTAGTCGGCGGGGAGCTGTTTTTT,CASSSGLVGGELFF
TRBJ2-7,TRBD1,NA,TRBV7-2,TGTGCCAGCAGCTTAGTACAGGGGGCGGGTGAGCAGTACTTC,CASSLVQGAGEQYF
TRBJ1-2,NA,NA,TRBV28,TGTGCCAGCCATCAGGGTTTCGATGGCTACACCTTC,CASHQGFDGYTF
TRBJ2-1,NA,NA,TRBV2,TGTGCCAGCAGTGAAACAGAAGTGATGAAGTTCTTC,CASSETEVMKFF
TRBJ1-2,NA,NA,TRBV28,TGTGCCAGCAGTGCAGGGGATGGCTACACCTTC,CASSAGDGYTF
TRBJ2-7,TRBD1,NA,TRBV5-5,TGTGCCAGCAGCCCGACCACAGGGGGCATGGGCGAGCAGTACTTC,CASSPTTGGMGEQYF
TRBJ2-4,TRBD1,NA,TRBV5-1,TGCGCCAGCAGCTCCACTTCGGGACAGGGAAGTGACATTCAGTACTTC,CASSSTSGQGSDIQYF
TRBJ1-4,NA,once,TRBV7-2,TGTGCCAGCAGCTTAGGCGGAACCTCCAATGAAAAACTGTTTTTT,CASSLGGTSNEKLFF
TRBJ1-2,TRBD1,NA,TRBV19,TGTGCCAGTAGTACGGGACAGGGAAGCCCCGCTGCTAACTATGGCTACACCTTC,CASSTGQGSPAANYGYTF
TRBJ2-7,NA,NA,TRBV11-2,TGTGCCAGCAGCTTAGAGGTCTACGAGCAGTACTTC,CASSLEVYEQYF
TRBJ1-1,NA,NA,TRBV29-1,TGCAGCGTTGAGGGGGGGGTAGACACTGAAGCTTTCTTT,CSVEGGVDTEAFF
TRBJ2-1,TRBD1,NA,TRBV7-3,TGTGCCAGCAGCCCTAGACAGGGGACCTACAATGAGCAGTTCTTC,CASSPRQGTYNEQFF
TRBJ2-3,NA,NA,TRBV19,TGTGCCAGTGGGCGGGATACGCAGTATTTT,CASGRDTQYF
TRBJ2-2,TRBD2,NA,TRBV4-2,TGTGCCAGCAGCCCCAGGGACTATCACACCGGGGAGCTGTTTTTT,CASSPRDYHTGELFF
TRBJ2-3,NA,NA,TRBV10-3,TGTGCCATCAGTGAGTCCGAGACTAGCACAGATACGCAGTATTTT,CAISESETSTDTQYF
TRBJ2-6,TRBD1,NA,TRBV19,TGTGCCAGTAGTACTCGGACAGGGACTGGGGCCAACGTCCTGACTTTC,CASSTRTGTGANVLTF
TRBJ2-1,NA,NA,TRBV30,TGTGCCTGGAGTGCAACAGGGTCCTACAATGAGCAGTTCTTC,CAWSATGSYNEQFF
TRBJ1-2,NA,few,TRBV5-7,TGTGCCAGCAGCTTTGAGGCTTTGGACTATGGCTACACCTTC,CASSFEALDYGYTF
TRBJ1-1,TRBD1,NA,TRBV6-5,TGTGCCAGCAGTTACGGGGCATTTGACAGGGCCACTGAAGCTTTCTTT,CASSYGAFDRATEAFF
TRBJ1-1,NA,NA,TRBV7-8,TGTGCCAGCAGCTTAGATTCAGGAGTTACGAACACTGAAGCTTTCTTT,CASSLDSGVTNTEAFF
TRBJ2-2,TRBD2,NA,TRBV9,TGTGCCAGCAGCGTAGGACTAGCGTTTGGGGAGCTGTTTTTT,CASSVGLAFGELFF
TRBJ2-2,TRBD2,NA,TRBV7-6,TGTGCCAGCAGCCGGTTCACCACTAGCGGGAGCGTCACCGGGGAGCTGTTTTTT,CASSRFTTSGSVTGELFF
TRBJ2-7,NA,NA,TRBV19,TGTGCCAGTAGTTTTAAGCCGGGACAAATATACGAGCAGTACTTC,CASSFKPGQIYEQYF
TRBJ2-3,NA,NA,TRBV30,TGTGCCTGGAGCTCAAGTTTTCAAGATACGCAGTATTTT,CAWSSSFQDTQYF
TRBJ2-1,TRBD2,large,TRBV7-9,TGTGCCAGCAGCCCCGGGACTAGCGGGAGTAATGAGCAGTTCTTC,CASSPGTSGSNEQFF